These 13 T cell receptor beta chains came from one sample sequenced in a study of blood T cell repertoires in COVID-19. TCRdb keeps only in-frame clones here, not all; method: immunoSEQ multiplex PCR. The sample shows roughly 130,000 clones, roughly 75% of them seen only once. The sample consisted of peripheral blood. The origin of the receptors is a man between 60 and 75 years old with active or convalescent COVID-19.

This clone came up a few times. The V and J genes are TRBV28 and TRBJ2-7; 8 nucleotides line up with TRBD2. The CDR3 is 16 residues long. Germline CDR1 MDHEN, CDR2 SYDVKM. Unmatched junction bases numbered 12, after V lost 4 bases and J lost 4 bases. The CDR3 DNA is TGTGCCAGCAGTTGGGCCCCAGCGGGAGCAGGATACGAGCAGTACTTC. Translating gives CASSWAPAGAGYEQYF.

The chain is built from TRBV27 and TRBJ1-5; 10 positions agree with TRBD1. V shed 7 bases and J 4 bases; nucleotides not matched to a gene: 7. Per germline, CDR1 MNHEY and CDR2 SMNVEV (reference sequence). The CDR3 length is 15 residues. CDR3 residues: CASKEVGQGNQPQHF. The CDR3 coding sequence is TGTGCCAGCAAAGAAGTGGGACAGGGGAATCAGCCCCAGCATTTT.

This sequence joins TRBV3-1 (or the pseudogene TRBV3-2) and TRBJ2-7; a weak D match, TRBD2 (5 bases). Germline CDR1 is LGHDT and CDR2 is YNNKEL (reference sequence). The CDR3 loop spans 14 amino acids. Trimming took 3 bases from V and 0 from J, leaving 9 bases between them. The CDR3 sequence: CASSQRASSYEQYF. The CDR3 DNA reads as TGTGCCAGCAGCCAGCGGGCTAGCTCCTACGAGCAGTACTTC.

The chain joins TRBV5-8 to TRBJ1-1; D is perhaps TRBD1 (6 bases). This CDR3 spans 16 amino acids. Per the germline V gene, CDR1 is SGHTS and CDR2 is YDEGEE. The ends were cut back, 1 base at V and 2 bases at J, with 15 bases in the middle. This CDR3 reads CASSLRGTGINTEAFF. The CDR3 DNA reads TGTGCCAGCAGCTTGCGGGGTACAGGGATCAACACTGAAGCTTTCTTT. Combining the CDR3 with reference TRBV5-8 and TRBJ1-1 gives the whole variable domain EAGVTQSPTHLIKTRGQQATLRCSPISGHTSVYWYQQALGLGLQFLLWYDEGEERNRGNFPPRFSGRQFPNYSSELNVNALELEDSALYLCASSLRGTGINTEAFFGQGTRLTVV.

The V call is TRBV3-1 (or the pseudogene TRBV3-2), the J call TRBJ2-2; 7 nucleotides align to TRBD2. The germline gives CDR1 LGHDT, CDR2 YNNKEL (reference sequence). V shed 1 base and J 5 bases; nucleotides not matched to a gene: 7. The CDR3 covers 16 residues. The CDR3 protein is CASSQGAGVITGELFF. The CDR3 DNA reads as TGTGCCAGCAGCCAAGGGGCGGGAGTAATTACCGGGGAGCTGTTTTTT.

The chain uses TRBV6-5 and TRBJ1-4; D is uncertain. V was clipped by 9 bases and J by 4 bases, with 12 bases between them. Germline assignment: CDR1 MNHEY and CDR2 SVGAGI. The CDR3 runs to 13 residues. As DNA, the CDR3 is TGTGCCAGTCTTGGGGAGATTAATGAAAAACTGTTTTTT. The encoded protein is CASLGEINEKLFF.

The V call is TRBV15, the J call TRBJ2-5; 8 nucleotides line up with TRBD1. V lost 6 bases, J lost 5 bases, and 8 bases stayed unmatched. CDR1 is LNHNV and CDR2 is YYDKDF in the germline V gene (reference sequence). The CDR3 consists of 14 residues. CDR3 in DNA: TGTGCCACCAGTAACGCAGGGGGCTGGGAGACCCAGTACTTC. Encoded protein: CATSNAGGWETQYF.

This clone has just a few counts. The V call is TRBV6-5, the J call TRBJ1-1, with no clear D. Germline V gene data show CDR1 as MNHEY and CDR2 as SVGAGI. This CDR3 is 12 amino acids long. With 8 bases removed from V and 10 bases from J, the gap between germline ends came to 17 bases. The CDR3 loop reads CASSLRGARAFF. In nucleotides, the CDR3 is TGTGCCAGCTCCCTGAGAGGTGCACGAGCTTTCTTT.

CDR3 amino acids: CATVQSDTEAFF. The CDR3 DNA is TGTGCCACGGTACAGAGTGACACTGAAGCTTTCTTT. The chain links TRBV24-1 to TRBJ1-1; D remains ambiguous. Germline V gene lookup returns CDR1 KGHDR and CDR2 SFDVKD. With 10 bases removed from V and 3 bases from J, the gap between germline ends came to 11 bases. The length of the CDR3 is 12 residues.

This chain links TRBV5-1 with TRBJ2-1; weak D call: TRBD1 (6 bases). V was pared by 0 bases and J by 4 bases, with 17 bases between. This CDR3 is built from 17 residues. Germline V lookup: CDR1 SGHRS, CDR2 YFSETQ. The CDR3 here is CASSLAGHPSRYNEQFF. The DNA for the CDR3 is TGCGCCAGCAGCTTGGCGGGACATCCCTCCAGATACAATGAGCAGTTCTTC.

The chain has TRBV7-2 and TRBJ2-2; maybe TRBD2 (5 bases). V shed 1 base and J shed 4 bases, with 13 bases lying between them. Germline loops: CDR1 SGHTA, CDR2 FQGNSA. The CDR3 extends over 16 amino acids. The CDR3: CASSLGAVASTGELFF. The CDR3, as DNA: TGTGCCAGCAGCTTAGGGGCGGTAGCGAGCACCGGGGAGCTGTTTTTT.

The chain recombines TRBV7-9 with TRBJ2-5; weak D call: TRBD1 (6 bases). CDR3 length: 12 residues. V shed 5 bases and J shed 5 bases, with 9 bases lying between them. Germline V CDR1 and CDR2: SEHNR, FQNEAQ (reference sequence). CDR3 nucleotides: TGTGCCAGCAGCCCCCAGGGGGAGACCCAGTACTTC. It translates to CASSPQGETQYF.

This clone was picked up one time. The chain employs TRBV24-1 and TRBJ2-5; the match to TRBD1 covers 8 bases. Germline CDR1 is KGHDR and CDR2 is SFDVKD. The V gene end was trimmed by 5 bases and the J gene end by 7 bases; junction bases not matched to a gene: 5. This CDR3 comprises 13 residues. The CDR3 bases are TGTGCCACCAGTGGGACAGGGTTCGGGACCCAGTACTTC. The encoded protein is CATSGTGFGTQYF.